Listed here are 2 T cell receptor beta chains from one sample, sequenced in a study of PD-1 blockade in classical Hodgkin lymphoma. No patient escaped relapse after autologous stem cell transplantation, and brentuximab vedotin exposure varied. TCRdb's copy holds only in-frame clones and misses some; the assay was immunoSEQ multiplex PCR. The table includes about 93,000 clones, about four fifths detected once. The sequencing here drew on peripheral blood mononuclear cells (PBMCs), taken before the second cycle of nivolumab. These receptor sequences come from a human donor with classical Hodgkin lymphoma.

The genes are TRBV28 and TRBJ2-1; 13 positions match TRBD2. The CDR3 spans 17 residues. The germline V gene has CDR1 MDHEN and CDR2 SYDVKM. The junction had 10 bases not matched to a gene; V was cut back by 3 bases and J by 8 bases. The CDR3 coding sequence is TGTGCCAGCAGTTTGATGGTCCGGACTAGCGGGAGATATGAGCAGTTCTTC. Its translation: CASSLMVRTSGRYEQFF.

The V call is TRBV7-9, the J call TRBJ1-3; unclear D gene. V dropped 2 bases and J dropped 1 base, with 3 bases sitting between them. CDR1 is SEHNR, CDR2 FQNEAQ, per germline (reference sequence). The CDR3 spans 13 residues. For the CDR3, the DNA is TGTGCCAGCAGCTTACAGTCTGGAAACACCATATATTTT. This gives the protein CASSLQSGNTIYF.